Listed below are T cell receptor beta chains from one sample, sequenced in a study of cytomegalovirus exposure and HLA in healthy donors. Method: immunoSEQ multiplex PCR; TCRdb's copy keeps in-frame clones and lacks some. The table has 200,000 or so clones, roughly 84% seen once. Sequencing input: PBMCs. The origin of the receptors is a boy younger than 18 in good health and CMV-seronegative. The CDR3 runs from the conserved cysteine through the conserved F or W. D genes are given only for firm matches. Rows give clone size only sometimes, using once, few, many, or a class for an expanded clone.

clone size	D gene	V gene	J gene	CDR3 protein	CDR3 DNA
-	-	TRBV10-2	TRBJ2-7	CASKGYEQYF	TGCGCCAGCAAGGGGTACGAGCAGTACTTC
-	-	TRBV21-1	TRBJ2-7	CASSKASPIYEQYF	TGTGCCAGCAGCAAGGCCTCCCCCATATACGAGCAGTACTTC
once	-	TRBV13	TRBJ1-2	CASSAGGRLYGYTF	TGTGCCAGCAGCGCGGGGGGCAGACTTTATGGCTACACCTTC
-	TRBD1	TRBV19	TRBJ1-1	CASSMRVGQGPWVKAFF	TGTGCCAGTAGTATGAGAGTGGGACAGGGGCCGTGGGTGAAAGCTTTCTTT
-	TRBD2	TRBV9	TRBJ2-3	CASSVLSSGGLKAVTQYF	TGTGCCAGCAGCGTTCTTTCTAGCGGGGGCCTCAAGGCTGTTACGCAGTATTTT
-	-	TRBV4-1	TRBJ1-2	CASSQVLSGQGYTF	TGCGCCAGCAGCCAAGTTTTGTCGGGTCAAGGCTACACCTTC
-	TRBD2	TRBV5-1	TRBJ2-1	CASSLAGSGGVNEQFF	TGCGCCAGCAGCTTGGCTGGAAGCGGGGGGGTTAATGAGCAGTTCTTC
-	TRBD2	TRBV9	TRBJ2-7	CASSPLAGAPYEQYF	TGTGCCAGCAGCCCTTTAGCGGGAGCCCCTTACGAGCAGTACTTC
-	-	TRBV4-1	TRBJ2-7	CASSQGRGDEQYF	TGCGCCAGCAGCCAAGGTCGCGGGGACGAGCAGTACTTC
-	-	TRBV15	TRBJ1-5	CATSRGAYQPQHF	TGTGCCACCAGCAGAGGCGCGTATCAGCCCCAGCATTTT
-	TRBD2	TRBV5-4	TRBJ2-5	CASSFPGREGETQYF	TGTGCCAGCAGCTTCCCGGGGAGGGAGGGAGAGACCCAGTACTTC
-	TRBD2	TRBV30	TRBJ2-1	CAWSVQRTSGGYNEQFF	TGTGCCTGGAGTGTACAAAGGACTAGCGGGGGCTACAATGAGCAGTTCTTC
-	-	TRBV7-9	TRBJ2-5	CASSLSWTQQETQYF	TGTGCCAGCAGCTTAAGCTGGACACAACAAGAGACCCAGTACTTC
-	-	TRBV29-1	TRBJ2-3	CSVEEDTQYF	TGCAGCGTTGAGGAGGATACGCAGTATTTT
-	-	TRBV5-4	TRBJ1-2	CASSSGDRNLDGYTF	TGTGCCAGCAGCTCAGGTGACAGGAATTTGGATGGCTACACCTTC
-	TRBD1	TRBV7-2	TRBJ2-1	CASSPGTGTYNEQFF	TGTGCCAGCAGTCCCGGGACAGGGACTTACAATGAGCAGTTCTTC
-	-	TRBV30	TRBJ1-5	CAWSVWGQGQPQHF	TGTGCCTGGAGTGTTTGGGGGCAGGGCCAGCCCCAGCATTTT
-	TRBD2	TRBV9	TRBJ2-1	CASSGGRTSGTYNEQFF	TGTGCCAGCAGCGGCGGACGGACTAGCGGGACCTACAATGAGCAGTTCTTC